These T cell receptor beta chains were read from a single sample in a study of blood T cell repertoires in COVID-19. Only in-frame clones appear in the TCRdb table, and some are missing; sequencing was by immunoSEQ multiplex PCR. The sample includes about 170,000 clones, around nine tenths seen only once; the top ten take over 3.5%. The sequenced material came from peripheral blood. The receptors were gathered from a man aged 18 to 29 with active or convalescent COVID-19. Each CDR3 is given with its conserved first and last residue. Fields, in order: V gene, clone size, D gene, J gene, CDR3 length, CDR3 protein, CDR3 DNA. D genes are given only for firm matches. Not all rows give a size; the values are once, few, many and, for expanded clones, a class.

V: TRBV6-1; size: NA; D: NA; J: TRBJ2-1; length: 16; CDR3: CASSEMGHRSYNEQFF; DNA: TGTGCCAGCAGTGAAATGGGGCATCGCTCCTACAATGAGCAGTTCTTC
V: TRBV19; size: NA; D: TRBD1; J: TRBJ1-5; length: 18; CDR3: CASSTYNRGQVTDQPQHF; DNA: TGTGCCAGTAGTACTTATAACAGGGGGCAGGTCACCGATCAGCCCCAGCATTTT
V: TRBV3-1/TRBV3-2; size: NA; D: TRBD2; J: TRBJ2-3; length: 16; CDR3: CASSQDAGELTDTQYF; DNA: TGTGCCAGCAGCCAAGATGCGGGGGAGCTCACAGATACGCAGTATTTT
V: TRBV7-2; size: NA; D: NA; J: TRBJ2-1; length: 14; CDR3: CASSFRGTYNEQFF; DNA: TGTGCCAGCAGCTTCCGGGGTACCTACAATGAGCAGTTCTTC
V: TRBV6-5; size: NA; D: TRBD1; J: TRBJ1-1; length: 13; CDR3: CASRRTGQAEAFF; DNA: TGTGCCAGCAGGCGGACAGGGCAGGCTGAAGCTTTCTTT
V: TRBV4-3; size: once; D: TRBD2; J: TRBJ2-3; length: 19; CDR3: CASSQVGTGTSGSTDTQYF; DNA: TGCGCCAGCAGCCAAGTGGGGACCGGGACTAGCGGGAGCACAGATACGCAGTATTTT
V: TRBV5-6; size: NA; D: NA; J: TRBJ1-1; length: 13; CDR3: CASSLTANTEAFF; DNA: TGTGCCAGCAGCTTAACAGCGAACACTGAAGCTTTCTTT
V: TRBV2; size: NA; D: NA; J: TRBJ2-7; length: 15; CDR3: CASSATLNSDRMKYF; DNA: TGTGCCAGCAGTGCTACCCTTAATTCGGACAGAATGAAGTACTTC
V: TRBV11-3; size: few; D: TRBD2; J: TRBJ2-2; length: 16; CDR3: CASSSSGGLDTGELFF; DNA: TGTGCCAGCAGCTCTAGCGGGGGGTTGGACACCGGGGAGCTGTTTTTT
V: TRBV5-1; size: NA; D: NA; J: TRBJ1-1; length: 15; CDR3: CASSLEVVADTEAFF; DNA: TGCGCCAGCAGCTTGGAGGTGGTTGCGGACACTGAAGCTTTCTTT
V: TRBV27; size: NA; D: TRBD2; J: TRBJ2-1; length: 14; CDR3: CASVGGMSGNEQFF; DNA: TGTGCCAGCGTGGGGGGGATGAGCGGGAATGAGCAGTTCTTC
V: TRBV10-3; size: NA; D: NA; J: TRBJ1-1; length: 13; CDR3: CAISVQGDTEAFF; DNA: TGTGCCATCAGTGTCCAGGGTGACACTGAAGCTTTCTTT
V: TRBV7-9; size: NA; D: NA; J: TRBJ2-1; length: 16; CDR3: CASSPPQGRRYNEQFF; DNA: TGTGCCAGCAGCCCCCCCCAGGGGCGAAGGTACAATGAGCAGTTCTTC
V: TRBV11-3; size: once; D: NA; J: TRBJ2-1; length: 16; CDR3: CASSSIDQGPHNEQFF; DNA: TGTGCCAGCAGCTCGATAGACCAGGGTCCCCACAATGAGCAGTTCTTC
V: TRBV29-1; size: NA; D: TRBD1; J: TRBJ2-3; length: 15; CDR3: CSASGGQGFTDTQYF; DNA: TGCAGCGCCTCAGGGGGACAGGGCTTCACAGATACGCAGTATTTT
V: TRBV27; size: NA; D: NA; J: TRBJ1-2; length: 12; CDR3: CASGTGPYGYTF; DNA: TGTGCCAGCGGAACAGGGCCCTATGGCTACACCTTC
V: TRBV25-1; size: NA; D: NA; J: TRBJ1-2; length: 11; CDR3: CASRQNYGYTF; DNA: TGTGCCAGCAGACAGAACTATGGCTACACCTTC
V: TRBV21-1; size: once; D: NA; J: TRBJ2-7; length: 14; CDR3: CASSNKQGFYEQYF; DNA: TGTGCCAGCAGCAATAAACAGGGTTTCTACGAGCAGTACTTC
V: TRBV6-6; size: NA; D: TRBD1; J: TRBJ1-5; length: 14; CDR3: CAGRTGAGNQPQHF; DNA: TGTGCCGGGCGGACAGGGGCGGGCAATCAGCCCCAGCATTTT
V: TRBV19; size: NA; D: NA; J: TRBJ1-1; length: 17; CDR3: CASSTGVVSSLGTEAFF; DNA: TGTGCCAGTAGTACAGGGGTTGTGTCCTCCCTGGGCACTGAAGCTTTCTTT
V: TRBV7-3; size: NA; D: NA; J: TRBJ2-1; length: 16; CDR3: CASSQSPWQGGNEQFF; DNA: TGTGCCAGCAGCCAATCCCCTTGGCAGGGTGGCAATGAGCAGTTCTTC
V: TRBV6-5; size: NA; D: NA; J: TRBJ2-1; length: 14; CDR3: CASSYSSENNEQFF; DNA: TGTGCCAGCAGTTACTCTTCGGAGAACAATGAGCAGTTCTTC
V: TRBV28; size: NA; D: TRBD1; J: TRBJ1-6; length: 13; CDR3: CASDRAYNSPLHF; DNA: TGTGCCAGCGACAGGGCCTATAATTCACCCCTCCACTTT
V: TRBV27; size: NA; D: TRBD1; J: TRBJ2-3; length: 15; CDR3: CASSLRGLETDTQYF; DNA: TGTGCCAGCAGCCTCAGGGGGCTCGAAACAGATACGCAGTATTTT
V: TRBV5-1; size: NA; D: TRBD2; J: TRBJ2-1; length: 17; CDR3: CASSSYPAGSSYNEQFF; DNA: TGCGCCAGCAGCTCGTATCCAGCGGGGAGCTCCTACAATGAGCAGTTCTTC
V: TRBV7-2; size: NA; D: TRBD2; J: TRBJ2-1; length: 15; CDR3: CASTLGGRAPNEQFF; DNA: TGTGCCAGCACCCTTGGCGGGAGGGCCCCCAATGAGCAGTTCTTC
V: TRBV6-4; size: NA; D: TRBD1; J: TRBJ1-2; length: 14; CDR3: CASSVGTGPDGYTF; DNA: TGTGCCAGCAGTGTGGGGACAGGACCGGATGGCTACACCTTC